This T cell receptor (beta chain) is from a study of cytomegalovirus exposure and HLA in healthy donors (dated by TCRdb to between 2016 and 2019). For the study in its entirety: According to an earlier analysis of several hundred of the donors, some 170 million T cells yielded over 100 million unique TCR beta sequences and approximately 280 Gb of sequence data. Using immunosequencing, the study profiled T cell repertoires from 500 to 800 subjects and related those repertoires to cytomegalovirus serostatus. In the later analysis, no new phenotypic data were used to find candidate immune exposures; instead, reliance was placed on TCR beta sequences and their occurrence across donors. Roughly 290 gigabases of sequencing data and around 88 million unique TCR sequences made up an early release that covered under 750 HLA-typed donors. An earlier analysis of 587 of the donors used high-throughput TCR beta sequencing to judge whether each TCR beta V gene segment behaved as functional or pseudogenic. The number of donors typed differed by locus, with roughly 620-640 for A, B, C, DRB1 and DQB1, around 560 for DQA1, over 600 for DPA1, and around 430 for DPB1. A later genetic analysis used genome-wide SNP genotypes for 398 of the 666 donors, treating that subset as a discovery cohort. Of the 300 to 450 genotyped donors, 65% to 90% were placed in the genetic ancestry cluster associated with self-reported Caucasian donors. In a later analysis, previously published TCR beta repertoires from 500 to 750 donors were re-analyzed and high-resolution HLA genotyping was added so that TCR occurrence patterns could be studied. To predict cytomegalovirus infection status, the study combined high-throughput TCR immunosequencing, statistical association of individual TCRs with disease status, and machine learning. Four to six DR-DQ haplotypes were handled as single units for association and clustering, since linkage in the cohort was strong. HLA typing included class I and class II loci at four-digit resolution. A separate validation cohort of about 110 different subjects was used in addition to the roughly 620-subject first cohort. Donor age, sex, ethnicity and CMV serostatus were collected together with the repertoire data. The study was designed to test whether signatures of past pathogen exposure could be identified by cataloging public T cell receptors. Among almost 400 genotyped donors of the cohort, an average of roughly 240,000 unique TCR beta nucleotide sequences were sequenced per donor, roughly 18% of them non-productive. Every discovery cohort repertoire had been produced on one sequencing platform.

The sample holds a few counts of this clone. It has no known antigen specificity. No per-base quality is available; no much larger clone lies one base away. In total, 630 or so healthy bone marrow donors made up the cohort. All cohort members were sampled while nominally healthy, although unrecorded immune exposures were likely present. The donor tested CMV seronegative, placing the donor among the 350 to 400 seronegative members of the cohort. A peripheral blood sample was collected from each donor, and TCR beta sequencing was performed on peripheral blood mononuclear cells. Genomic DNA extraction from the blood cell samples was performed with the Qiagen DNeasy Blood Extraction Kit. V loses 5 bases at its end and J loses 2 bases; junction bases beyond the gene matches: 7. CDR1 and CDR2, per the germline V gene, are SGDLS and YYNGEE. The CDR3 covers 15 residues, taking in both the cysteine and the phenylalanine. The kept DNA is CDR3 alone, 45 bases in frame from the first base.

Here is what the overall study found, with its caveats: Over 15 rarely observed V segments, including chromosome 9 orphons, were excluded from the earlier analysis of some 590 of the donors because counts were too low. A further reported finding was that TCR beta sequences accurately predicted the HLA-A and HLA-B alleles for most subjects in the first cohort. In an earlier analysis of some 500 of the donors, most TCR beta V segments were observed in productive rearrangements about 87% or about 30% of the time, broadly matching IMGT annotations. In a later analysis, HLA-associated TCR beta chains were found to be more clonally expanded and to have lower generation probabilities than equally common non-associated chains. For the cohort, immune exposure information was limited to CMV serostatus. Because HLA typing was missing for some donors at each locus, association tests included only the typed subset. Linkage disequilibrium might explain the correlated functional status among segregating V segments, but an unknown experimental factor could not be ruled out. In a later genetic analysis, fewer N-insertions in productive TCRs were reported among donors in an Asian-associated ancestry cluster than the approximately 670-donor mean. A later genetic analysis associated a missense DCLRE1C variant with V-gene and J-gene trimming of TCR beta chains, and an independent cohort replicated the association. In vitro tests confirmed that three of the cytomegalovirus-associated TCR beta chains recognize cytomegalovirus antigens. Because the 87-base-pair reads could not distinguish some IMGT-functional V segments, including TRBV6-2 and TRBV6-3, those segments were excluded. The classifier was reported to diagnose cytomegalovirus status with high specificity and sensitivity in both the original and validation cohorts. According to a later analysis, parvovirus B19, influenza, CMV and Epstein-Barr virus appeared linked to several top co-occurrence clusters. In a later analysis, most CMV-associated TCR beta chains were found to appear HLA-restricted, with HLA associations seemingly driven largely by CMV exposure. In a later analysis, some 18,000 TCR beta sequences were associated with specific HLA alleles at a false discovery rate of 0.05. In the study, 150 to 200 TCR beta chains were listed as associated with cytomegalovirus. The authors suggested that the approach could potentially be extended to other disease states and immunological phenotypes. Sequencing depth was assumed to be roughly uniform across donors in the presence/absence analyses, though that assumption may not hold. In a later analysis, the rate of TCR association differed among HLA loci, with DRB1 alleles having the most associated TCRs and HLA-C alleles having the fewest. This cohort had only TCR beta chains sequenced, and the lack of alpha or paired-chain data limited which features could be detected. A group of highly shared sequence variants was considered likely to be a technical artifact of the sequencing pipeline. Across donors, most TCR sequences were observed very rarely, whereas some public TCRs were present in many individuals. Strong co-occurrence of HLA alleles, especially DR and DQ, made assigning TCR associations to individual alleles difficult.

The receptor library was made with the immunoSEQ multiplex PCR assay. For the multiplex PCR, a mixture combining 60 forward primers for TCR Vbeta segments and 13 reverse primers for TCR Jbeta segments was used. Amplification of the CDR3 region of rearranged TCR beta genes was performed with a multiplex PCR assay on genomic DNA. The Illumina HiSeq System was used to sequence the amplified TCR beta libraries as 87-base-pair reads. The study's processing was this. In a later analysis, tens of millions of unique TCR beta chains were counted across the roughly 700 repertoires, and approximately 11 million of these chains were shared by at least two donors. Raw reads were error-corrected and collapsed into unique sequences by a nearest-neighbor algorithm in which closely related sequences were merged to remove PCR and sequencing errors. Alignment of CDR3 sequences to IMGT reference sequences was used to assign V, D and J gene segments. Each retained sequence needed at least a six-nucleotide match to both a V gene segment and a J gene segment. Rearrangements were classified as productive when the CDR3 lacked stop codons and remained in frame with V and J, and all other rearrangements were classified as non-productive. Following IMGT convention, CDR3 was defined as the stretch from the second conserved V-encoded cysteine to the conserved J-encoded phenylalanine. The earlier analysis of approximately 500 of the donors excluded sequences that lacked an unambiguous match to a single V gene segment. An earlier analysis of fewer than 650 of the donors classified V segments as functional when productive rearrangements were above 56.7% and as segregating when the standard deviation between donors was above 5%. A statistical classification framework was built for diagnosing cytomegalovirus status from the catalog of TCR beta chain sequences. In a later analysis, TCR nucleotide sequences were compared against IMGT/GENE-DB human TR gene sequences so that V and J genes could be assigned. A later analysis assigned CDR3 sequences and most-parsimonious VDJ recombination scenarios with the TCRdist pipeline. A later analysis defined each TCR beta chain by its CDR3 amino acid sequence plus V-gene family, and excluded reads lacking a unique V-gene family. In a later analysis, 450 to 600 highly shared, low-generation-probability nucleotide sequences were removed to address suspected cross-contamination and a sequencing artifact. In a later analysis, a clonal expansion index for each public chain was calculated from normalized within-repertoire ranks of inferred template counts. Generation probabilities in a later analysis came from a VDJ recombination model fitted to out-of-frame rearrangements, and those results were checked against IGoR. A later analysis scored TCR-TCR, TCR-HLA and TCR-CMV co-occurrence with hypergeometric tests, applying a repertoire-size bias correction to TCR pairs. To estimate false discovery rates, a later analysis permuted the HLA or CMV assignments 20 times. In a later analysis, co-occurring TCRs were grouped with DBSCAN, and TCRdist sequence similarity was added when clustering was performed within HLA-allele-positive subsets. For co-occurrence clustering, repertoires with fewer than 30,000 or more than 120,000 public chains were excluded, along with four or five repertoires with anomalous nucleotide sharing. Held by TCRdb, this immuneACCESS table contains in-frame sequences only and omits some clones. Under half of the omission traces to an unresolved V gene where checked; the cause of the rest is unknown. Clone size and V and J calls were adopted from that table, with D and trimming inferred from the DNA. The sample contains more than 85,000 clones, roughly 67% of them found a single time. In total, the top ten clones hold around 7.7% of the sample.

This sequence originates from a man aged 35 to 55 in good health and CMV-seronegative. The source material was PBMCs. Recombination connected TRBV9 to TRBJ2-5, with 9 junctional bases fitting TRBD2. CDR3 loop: CASSNRLAAQETQYF. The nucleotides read TGTGCCAGCAGTAACCGACTAGCGGCTCAAGAGACCCAGTACTTC.